The clone carrying this TCR beta chain was detected only a few times. This sample was taken from a study of cytomegalovirus exposure and HLA in healthy donors. The PCR was carried out with 60 Vbeta primers and 13 Jbeta primers. Some clones are missing from TCRdb's copy, which holds only in-frame ones; the method was immunoSEQ multiplex PCR. The profile shows about 130,000 clones, approximately 79% of them singletons. The CDR3 covers 20 residues. Losses at the gene ends were 6 bases for V and 6 bases for J; bases not matched to a gene: 23. Germline V gene lookup returns CDR1 KGHSH and CDR2 LQKENI. The rearrangement joins TRBV18 to TRBJ2-2, with 9 bases identical to TRBD2. The sample consisted of PBMCs. This TCR came from a man in his forties in good health and CMV-seropositive. DNA of the CDR3: TGTGCCAGCTCCTCTCGCAGCGGGGGGTCCACCGTGGGATCACCCGGGGAGCTGTTTTTT. The encoded protein is CASSSRSGGSTVGSPGELFF.